The present TCR beta chain was sequenced within a study of metastatic and nonmetastatic thyroid tumors. The CDR3 runs 13 residues. Trimming removed 3 bases from V and 2 bases from J, with 7 bases in between. Germline V gene sequence: CDR1 MNHEY, CDR2 SMNVEV (reference sequence). TCRdb re-called the PCR reads through MiXCR. The sample lists 4,000 or so clones; around 30% were seen once. No patient received treatment before thyroid surgery. Sequencing used adjacent normal tissue. The sequence was collected from a male donor with papillary thyroid cancer or a benign thyroid nodule (not recorded which). Some clones in this sample may be carry-over from other donors' samples. The chain employs TRBV27 and TRBJ1-2; the D is unclear. CDR3 sequence (DNA): TGTGCCAGCAGTTTTGGAGAGAACTATGGCTACACCTTC. The encoded protein is CASSFGENYGYTF.